This entry is about one T cell receptor beta chain. The antigen is undetermined. This sample was included in a study of monozygotic twins with inflammatory bowel disease. Study-level points and caveats: Researchers were unable to tell different T cell subtypes apart. Comparison of concordant versus discordant twins revealed no difference in repertoire similarity, possibly due to limited power.

TCRdb reprocessed the 5' RACE reads, with one entry per CDR3 protein and no DNA. The sample totals about 210,000 distinct CDR3 sequences. CDR1 and CDR2 (germline): SGHDT, YYEEEE. The CDR3 runs 14 residues. The sequenced sample was blood. This rearrangement joins TRBV5-6 to TRBJ2-4; TCRdb names TRBD1, which stays unverified in the absence of DNA. This clonotype originated in a human donor with ulcerative colitis or Crohn's disease, or a healthy co-twin of an affected twin (not recorded which). The CDR3 sequence is CASSLRGGKNIQYF.